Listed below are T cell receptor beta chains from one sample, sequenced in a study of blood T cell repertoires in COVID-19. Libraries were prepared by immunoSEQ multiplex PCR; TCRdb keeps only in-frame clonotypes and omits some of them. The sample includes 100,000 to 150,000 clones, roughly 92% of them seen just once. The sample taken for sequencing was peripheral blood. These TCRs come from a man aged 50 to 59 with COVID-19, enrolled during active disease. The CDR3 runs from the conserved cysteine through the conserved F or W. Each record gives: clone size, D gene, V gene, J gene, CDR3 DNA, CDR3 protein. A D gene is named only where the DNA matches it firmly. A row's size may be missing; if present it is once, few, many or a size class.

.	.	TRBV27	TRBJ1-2	TGTGCCAGCAGTAACCGACAGACTAACTATGGCTACACCTTC	CASSNRQTNYGYTF
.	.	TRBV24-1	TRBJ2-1	TGTGCCACCAGTGATTTTGCGGGCTCCTACAATGAGCAGTTCTTC	CATSDFAGSYNEQFF
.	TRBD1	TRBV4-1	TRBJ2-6	TGCGCCAGCAGCCAAGTCTTTGTAACAGGGGGTACTGGGGCCAACGTCCTGACTTTC	CASSQVFVTGGTGANVLTF
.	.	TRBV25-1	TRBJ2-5	TGTGCCAGCAGTGAAACATACCCAGAGACCCAGTACTTC	CASSETYPETQYF
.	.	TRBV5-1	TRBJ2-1	TGCGCCAGCAGCTTGGGACAGGACTACAATGAGCAGTTCTTC	CASSLGQDYNEQFF
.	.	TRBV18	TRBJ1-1	TGTGCCAGCTCACTACCCTCGGGCAGGGGTAGTACTGAAGCTTTCTTT	CASSLPSGRGSTEAFF
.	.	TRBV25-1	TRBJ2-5	TGTGCCAGCGCGGACCGGGGGGAGACCCAGTACTTC	CASADRGETQYF
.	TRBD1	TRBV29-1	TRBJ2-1	TGCAGCGCTAGCGGGACAGGGGGCGTCAATGAGCAGTTCTTC	CSASGTGGVNEQFF
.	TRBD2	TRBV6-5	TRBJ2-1	TGTGCCAGCAGTTTGGGACTAGCGGGCTACAATGAGCAGTTCTTC	CASSLGLAGYNEQFF
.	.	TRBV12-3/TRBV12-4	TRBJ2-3	TGTGCCAGCGGAGGGGCTAGCACAGATACGCAGTATTTT	CASGGASTDTQYF
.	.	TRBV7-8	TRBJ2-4	TGTGCCAGCAGCTTATCTAGCAGCTTAGCCAAAAACATTCAGTACTTC	CASSLSSSLAKNIQYF
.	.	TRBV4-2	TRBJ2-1	TGTGCCAGCAGCCAAGATGGGGGAGGGGGGGATGAGCAGTTCTTC	CASSQDGGGGDEQFF
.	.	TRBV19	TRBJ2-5	TGTGCCAGTAGCCCGGGATTCCCAAGGACCCAGTACTTC	CASSPGFPRTQYF
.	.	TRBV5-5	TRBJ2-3	TGTGCCAGCAGCTTGCCGTCAGGGGACAGCACAGATACGCAGTATTTT	CASSLPSGDSTDTQYF
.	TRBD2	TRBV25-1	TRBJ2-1	TGTGCCAGCAGTGGTTCGGGACTAGCGTACAATGAGCAGTTCTTC	CASSGSGLAYNEQFF
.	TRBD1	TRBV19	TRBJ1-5	TGTGCCAGTAGTAAGGGGCGACAGGGACCGAGCAATCAGCCCCAGCATTTT	CASSKGRQGPSNQPQHF
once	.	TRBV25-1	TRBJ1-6	TGTGCCAGCAGACAGGGTTCGAATTCACCCCTCCACTTT	CASRQGSNSPLHF
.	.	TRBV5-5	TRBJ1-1	TGTGCCAGCAGCCTTGGCGGGGGTAACACTGAAGCTTTCTTT	CASSLGGGNTEAFF
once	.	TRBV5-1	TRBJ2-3	TGCGCCAGCAGCCTCGGACAGAGCACAGATACGCAGTATTTT	CASSLGQSTDTQYF
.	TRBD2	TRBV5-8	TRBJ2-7	TGTGCCAGCAGCCGACTAGCGGGGAGGTACGAGCAGTACTTC	CASSRLAGRYEQYF
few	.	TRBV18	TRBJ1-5	TGTGCCAGCTCACCACAGGAGTTAAGTCAGCCCCAGCATTTT	CASSPQELSQPQHF
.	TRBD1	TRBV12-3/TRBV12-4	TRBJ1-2	TGTGCCAGCAGCCCTGACAGGGAAAGGGGCTACACCTTC	CASSPDRERGYTF
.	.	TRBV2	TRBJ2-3	TGTGCCAGCAGTGAAGACAGAACAGATACGCAGTATTTT	CASSEDRTDTQYF
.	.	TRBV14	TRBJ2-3	TGTGCCAGCAGCCAAGATGAGACAGATACGCAGTATTTT	CASSQDETDTQYF
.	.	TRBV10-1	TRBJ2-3	TGCGCCAGCAGTTCTAGCGGCACAGATACGCAGTATTTT	CASSSSGTDTQYF
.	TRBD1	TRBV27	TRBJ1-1	TGTGCCAGCAGTTTAAAGACAGGGGCGGCGGCTGAAGCTTTCTTT	CASSLKTGAAAEAFF
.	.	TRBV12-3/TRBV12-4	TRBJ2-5	TGTGCCAGCAGCCTTGAGGAGACCCAGTACTTC	CASSLEETQYF
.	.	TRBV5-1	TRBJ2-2	TGCGCCAGCAGCTTGGCACTAGACAACACCGGGGAGCTGTTTTTT	CASSLALDNTGELFF
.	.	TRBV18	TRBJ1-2	TGTGCCAGCTCACCACTGGGATCAGGGGACGGAGGCGACTATGGCTACACCTTC	CASSPLGSGDGGDYGYTF
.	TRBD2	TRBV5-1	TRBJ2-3	TGCGCCAGCAGCTCCGGCGGGGGATACACAGATACGCAGTATTTT	CASSSGGGYTDTQYF
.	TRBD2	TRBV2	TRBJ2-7	TGTGCCAGCAGTACAGGACTAGCGGGACAGGGCGAGCAGTACTTC	CASSTGLAGQGEQYF
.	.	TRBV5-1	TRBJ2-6	TGCGCCAGCAGCCTCGAAGGGGTCTCTGGGGCCAACGTCCTGACTTTC	CASSLEGVSGANVLTF
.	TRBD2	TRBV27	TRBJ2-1	TGTGCCAGCAGTTTCAGACTAGCGGGAGGCTCCTACAATGAGCAGTTCTTC	CASSFRLAGGSYNEQFF
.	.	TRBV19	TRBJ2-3	TGTGCCAGTAGTCTTTCACAAGATACGCAGTATTTT	CASSLSQDTQYF
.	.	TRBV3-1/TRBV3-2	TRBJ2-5	TGTGCCAGCAGCCTCAGGACTACCCGCCAAGAGACCCAGTACTTC	CASSLRTTRQETQYF
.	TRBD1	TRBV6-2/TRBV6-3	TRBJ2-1	TGTGCCAGCAGTCCCGACAGGGGGTGGTACAATGAGCAGTTCTTC	CASSPDRGWYNEQFF
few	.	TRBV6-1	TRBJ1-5	TGTGCCAGCAGTGACGCAGGGACACGAGGAGAAGCCCAGCATTTT	CASSDAGTRGEAQHF
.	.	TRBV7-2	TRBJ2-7	TGTGCCAGCAGCTTAGCGAGAGGGGCAGGGGTTGAGCAGTACTTC	CASSLARGAGVEQYF
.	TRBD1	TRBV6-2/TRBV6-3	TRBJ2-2	TGTGCCAGCAGTCGGGGACAGCTGAACACCGGGGAGCTGTTTTTT	CASSRGQLNTGELFF
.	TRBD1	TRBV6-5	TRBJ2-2	TGTGCCAGCAGTTTACCAGGGGGCCCCACCGGGGAGCTGTTTTTT	CASSLPGGPTGELFF
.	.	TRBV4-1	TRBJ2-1	TGCGCCAGCAGCCAAGAGGACAGAACCTACAATGAGCAGTTCTTC	CASSQEDRTYNEQFF
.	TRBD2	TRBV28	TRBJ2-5	TGTGCCAGCAGTTTATGGCGGAGGACTAGAGGTCCAGCCGAGACCCAGTACTTC	CASSLWRRTRGPAETQYF
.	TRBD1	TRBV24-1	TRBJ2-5	TGTGCCACCAGTGTAGGTCAGGGGGCAGAGACCCAGTACTTC	CATSVGQGAETQYF
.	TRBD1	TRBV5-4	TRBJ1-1	TGTGCCAGCAGCAAAGGACAGGAACTGAACACTGAAGCTTTCTTT	CASSKGQELNTEAFF
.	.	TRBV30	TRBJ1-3	TGTGCCTGGACGGACACTTCGGCTGGAAACACCATATATTTT	CAWTDTSAGNTIYF
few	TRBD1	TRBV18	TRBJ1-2	TGTGCCAGCTCACCGGGACAGAACTATGGCTACACCTTC	CASSPGQNYGYTF
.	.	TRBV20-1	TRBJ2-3	TGCAGTGCCCCGACTGCAGATACGCAGTATTTT	CSAPTADTQYF
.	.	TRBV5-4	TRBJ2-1	TGTGCCAGCAGCTCGGCAGGGCCCCTCAATGAGCAGTTCTTC	CASSSAGPLNEQFF
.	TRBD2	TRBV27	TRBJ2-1	TGTGCCAGCAGTTCGGGAGGGCCGTACAATGAGCAGTTCTTC	CASSSGGPYNEQFF
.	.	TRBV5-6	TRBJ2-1	TGTGCCAGCAGCTTCTTGAGGGAGCCCTCCTACAATGAGCAGTTCTTC	CASSFLREPSYNEQFF
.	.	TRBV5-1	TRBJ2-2	TGCGCCAGCAGCTTTGGCAGTAACACCGGGGAGCTGTTTTTT	CASSFGSNTGELFF
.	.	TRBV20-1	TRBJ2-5	TGCAGTGCTTCTAGCCAAGAGACCCAGTACTTC	CSASSQETQYF
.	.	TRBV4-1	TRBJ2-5	TGCGCCAGCAGCCAAGTTTCCGGCGGTCGAGAGACCCAGTACTTC	CASSQVSGGRETQYF
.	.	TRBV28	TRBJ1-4	TGTGCCAGCAGTCCGAGTGCAACTAATGAAAAACTGTTTTTT	CASSPSATNEKLFF
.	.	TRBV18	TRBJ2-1	TGTGCCAGCTCACCCTTATACCAGAACAATGAGCAGTTCTTC	CASSPLYQNNEQFF
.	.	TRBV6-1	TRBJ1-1	TGTGCCAGCAGTGAAGCTCCCGGACAGCGTGAAGCTTTCTTT	CASSEAPGQREAFF
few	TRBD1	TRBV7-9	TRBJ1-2	TGTGCCAGCATCCCCGGGGACAGATCCCCTAACTATGGCTACACCTTC	CASIPGDRSPNYGYTF
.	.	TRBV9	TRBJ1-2	TGTGCCAGCAGCGATAACACAGGGTTGGACTATGGCTACACCTTC	CASSDNTGLDYGYTF
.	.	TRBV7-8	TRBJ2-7	TGTGCCAGCAGCATGAAACAGAAGCAGTACTTC	CASSMKQKQYF
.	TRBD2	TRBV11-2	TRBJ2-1	TGTGCCAGCAGCTTAGAAACCGGACTAGCGGGAGCCCTGTACAATGAGCAGTTCTTC	CASSLETGLAGALYNEQFF